This TCR beta chain was profiled in a study of early T cells in non-severe SARS-CoV-2 infection. Study in general: The sequenced material was bulk RNA from unsorted whole blood, and its chains were unpaired.

Regarding this clonotype: Its antigen is as yet unknown.

Study-level findings and limits: The VDJdb matching leaned toward anti-spike CD8 responses and overlooked private and CD4 specificities.

Individual cDNA molecules each received unique molecular identifiers attached to them. MiXCR, applied by TCRdb to the 5' RACE reads, yields one record per CDR3 protein. The table lists some 80,000 distinct CDR3 sequences, roughly an eighth of them singletons, with 1.4% in the top ten. Germline V gene sequence: CDR1 LNHDA, CDR2 SQIVND (reference sequence). This CDR3 spans 16 amino acids. Losses at the gene ends were 5 bases for V and 0 bases for J; bases not matched to a gene: 7. The TCR was taken from an adult who was a healthcare worker with PCR-confirmed SARS-CoV-2 infection or an uninfected control (not recorded which). Sequenced sample: whole blood. The V gene is TRBV19, the J gene TRBJ2-4; TRBD1 agrees at 7 bases. In DNA, the CDR3 is TGTGCCAGTAGTGGCGGACAGGCCCAAGCCAAAAACATTCAGTACTTC. Protein product: CASSGGQAQAKNIQYF.